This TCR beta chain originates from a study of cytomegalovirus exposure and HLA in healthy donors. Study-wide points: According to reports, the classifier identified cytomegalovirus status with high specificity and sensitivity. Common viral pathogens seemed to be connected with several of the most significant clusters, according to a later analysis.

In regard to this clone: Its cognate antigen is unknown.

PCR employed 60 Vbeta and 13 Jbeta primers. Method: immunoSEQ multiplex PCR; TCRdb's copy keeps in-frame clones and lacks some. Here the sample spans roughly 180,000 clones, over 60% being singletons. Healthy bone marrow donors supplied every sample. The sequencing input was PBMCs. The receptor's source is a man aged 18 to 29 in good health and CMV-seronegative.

The CDR3 region has the DNA TGTGCCAGCTCACCACCGGGACTCCAGAGCTCCTACGAGCAGTACTTC. As protein: CASSPPGLQSSYEQYF. The chain uses TRBV18 and TRBJ2-7; D is possibly TRBD2 (6 bases). The germline gives CDR1 KGHSH, CDR2 LQKENI. The CDR3 length is 16 residues. Between the trimmed V and J ends, which lost 0 bases and 0 bases, there was a span of 12 bases. Looking up the rest from reference TRBV18 and TRBJ2-7 gives the full variable domain: NAGVMQNPRHLVRRRGQEARLRCSPMKGHSHVYWYRQLPEEGLKFMVYLQKENIIDESGMPKERFSAEFPKEGPSILRIQQVVRGDSAAYFCASSPPGLQSSYEQYFGPGTRLTVT.